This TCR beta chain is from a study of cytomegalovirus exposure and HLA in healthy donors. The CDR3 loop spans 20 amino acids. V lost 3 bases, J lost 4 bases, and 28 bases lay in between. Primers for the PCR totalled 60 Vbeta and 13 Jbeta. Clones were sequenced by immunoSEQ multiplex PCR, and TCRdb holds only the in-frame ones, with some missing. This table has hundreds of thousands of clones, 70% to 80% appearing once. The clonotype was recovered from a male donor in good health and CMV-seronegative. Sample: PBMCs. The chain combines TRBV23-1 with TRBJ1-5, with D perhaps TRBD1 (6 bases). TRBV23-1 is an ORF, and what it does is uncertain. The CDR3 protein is CASSHRPAPRGARGNQPQHF. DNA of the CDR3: TGCGCCAGCAGTCATCGTCCCGCCCCGCGGGGGGCGAGGGGAAATCAGCCCCAGCATTTT.